The 21 T cell receptor beta chains below were found in one sample sequenced in a study of blood T cell repertoires in COVID-19. Assay: immunoSEQ multiplex PCR; the TCRdb copy retains only in-frame clones and omits some. The sample includes some 130,000 clones, about four fifths of them seen just once. Material for sequencing was peripheral blood. These receptors were taken from a middle-aged man with active or convalescent COVID-19.

This chain uses TRBV5-1 with TRBJ2-1; no clear D. Per the germline V gene, CDR1 is SGHRS and CDR2 is YFSETQ. V shed 0 bases and J shed 9 bases, with 7 bases lying between them. CDR3 size: 12 residues. The CDR3 here is CASSLGVTEQFF. In nucleotides, the CDR3 is TGCGCCAGCAGCTTGGGAGTTACTGAGCAGTTCTTC.

There are a few counts of this clone. V usage is TRBV5-4 and J usage is TRBJ1-1, with 7 positions matching TRBD1. With 0 bases clipped from V and 3 bases from J, the junction kept 8 bases outside the gene matches. The CDR3 totals 16 residues. Germline V gene sequence: CDR1 SGHNT, CDR2 YYREEE (reference sequence). The CDR3 DNA follows: TGTGCCAGCAGCTTGGCCCAGGGGGTAGTGGACACTGAAGCTTTCTTT. It is translated as CASSLAQGVVDTEAFF. Variable domain in full (rest from reference TRBV5-4 and TRBJ1-1): ETGVTQSPTHLIKTRGQQVTLRCSSQSGHNTVSWYQQALGQGPQFIFQYYREEENGRGNFPPRFSGLQFPNYSSELNVNALELDDSALYLCASSLAQGVVDTEAFFGQGTRLTVV.

This chain connects TRBV2 to TRBJ1-2; D gene uncertain. The V end was cut by 0 bases, the J end by 7 bases, with 9 bases between. Per the germline V gene, CDR1 is SNHLY and CDR2 is FYNNEI. This CDR3 is built from 13 residues. The CDR3: CASSEAQVAGYTF. As DNA, the CDR3 is TGTGCCAGCAGTGAAGCCCAGGTCGCTGGCTACACCTTC. Full variable domain (remainder filled in from reference TRBV2 and TRBJ1-2): EPEVTQTPSHQVTQMGQEVILRCVPISNHLYFYWYRQILGQKVEFLVSFYNNEISEKSEIFDDQFSVERPDGSNFTLKIRSTKLEDSAMYFCASSEAQVAGYTFGSGTRLTVV.

The sample holds a few counts of this clone. The V and J genes are TRBV13 and TRBJ2-5, with D unclear. The V gene's germline CDR1 is PRHDT and CDR2 FYEKMQ (reference sequence). The V end was cut by 3 bases, the J end by 5 bases, with 7 bases between. CDR3 size: 12 residues. In nucleotides, the CDR3 is TGTGCCAGCAGCTTGGCACAGGAGACCCAGTACTTC. It specifies CASSLAQETQYF.

As regards this clone: Other DNA sequences in the same sample also yield this CDR3. This sequence joins TRBV30 and TRBJ1-3, with a weak D call TRBD1 (5 bases). This CDR3 contains 12 residues. Germline-derived CDR1 and CDR2 are GTSNPN and SVGIG (reference sequence). V was clipped by 4 bases and J by 4 bases, with 8 bases between them. The DNA of the CDR3 is TGTGCCTGGACAGGGTCCGGAAACACCATATATTTT. Translating gives CAWTGSGNTIYF.

This clone was picked up one time. The chain couples TRBV25-1 to TRBJ1-2, with D perhaps matching TRBD1 (6 bases). The germline gives CDR1 MGHDK, CDR2 SYGVNS. CDR3 size: 16 residues. Trimming took off 7 bases at V and 0 bases at J, with 18 bases between the two ends. The CDR3 region is CASTDGGGAANYGYTF. CDR3 DNA: TGTGCCAGCACTGACGGAGGGGGGGCAGCTAACTATGGCTACACCTTC.

Turning to this clone: The sample carries other DNA sequences with the same CDR3. This chain uses TRBV10-3 with TRBJ2-7; D possibly corresponds to TRBD2 (5 bases). The ends were cut back, 3 bases at V and 2 bases at J, with 5 bases in the middle. CDR3 length: 12 residues. The germline V gene encodes CDR1 ENHRY and CDR2 SYGVKD. CDR3 sequence reads: CAISELAYEQYF. In nucleotides, the CDR3 is TGTGCCATCAGTGAACTAGCCTACGAGCAGTACTTC.

CDR3: CASSQDTVNQPQHF. CDR3 coding DNA: TGTGCCAGCAGCCAAGACACAGTTAATCAGCCCCAGCATTTT. V usage is TRBV3-1 (or the pseudogene TRBV3-2) and J usage is TRBJ1-5; no firm D call. Trimming removed 0 bases at V and 4 bases at J, with 7 bases between. Germline CDR1 and CDR2: LGHDT and YNNKEL (reference sequence). This CDR3 is 14 amino acids long.

The chain carries TRBV6-5 and TRBJ1-5; D is uncertain. CDR1 and CDR2 (germline): MNHEY, SVGAGI. Between the trimmed V and J ends, which lost 2 bases and 4 bases, there was a span of 9 bases. The CDR3 consists of 14 residues. The CDR3 region has the DNA TGTGCCAGCAGTTACAGGGAGGCGAATCAGCCCCAGCATTTT. This encodes CASSYREANQPQHF.

This chain links TRBV5-1 with TRBJ2-7, with 8 bases lining up with TRBD1. Germline CDR1 reads SGHRS; CDR2 reads YFSETQ. The CDR3 runs to 15 residues. Germline trimming cut 1 base from V and 3 bases from J; bases unmatched to any gene: 6. The CDR3 region is CASSLSSGTGYEQYF. The CDR3 coding sequence is TGCGCCAGCAGCTTGTCATCCGGGACAGGCTACGAGCAGTACTTC. The variable domain in full, with the rest retrieved from reference TRBV5-1 and TRBJ2-7, is KAGVTQTPRYLIKTRGQQVTLSCSPISGHRSVSWYQQTPGQGLQFLFEYFSETQRNKGNFPGRFSGRQFSNSRSEMNVSTLELGDSALYLCASSLSSGTGYEQYFGPGTRLTVT.

This clone was counted only a few times. The CDR3 loop reads CASSQADRVVEAFF. The DNA of the CDR3 is TGCGCCAGCAGCCAGGCGGACAGGGTCGTTGAAGCTTTCTTT. The V and J genes are TRBV4-1 and TRBJ1-1; 8 bases map to TRBD1. Per the germline V gene, CDR1 is MGHRA and CDR2 is YSYEKL. The trim removed 3 bases at V and 7 bases at J, leaving 7 bases unmatched. The CDR3 is 14 residues long.

The V and J genes are TRBV27 and TRBJ2-5, with TRBD1 identical over 7 bases. With 5 bases clipped from V and 5 bases from J, the junction kept 11 bases outside the gene matches. The V gene's germline CDR1 is MNHEY and CDR2 SMNVEV (reference sequence). The CDR3 has 15 amino acids. The CDR3 region has the DNA TGTGCCAGCAGTCCCCCCAGGGGGTCAGGGGAGACCCAGTACTTC. Its translation: CASSPPRGSGETQYF.

This chain joins TRBV11-3 and TRBJ1-6; D gene uncertain. The CDR3 contains 13 residues. Per the germline V gene, CDR1 is SGHNT and CDR2 is YENEEA. Trimming shortened V by 6 bases and J by 14 bases, and 17 bases separated the two germline ends. CDR3 coding DNA: TGTGCCAGCAGGGGCGCCTTAGACGGGGCCCTCCACTTT. This encodes CASRGALDGALHF.

The chain couples TRBV18 to TRBJ1-4, with a possible D match to TRBD1 (6 bases). The germline V gene has CDR1 KGHSH and CDR2 LQKENI. Trimming left V 3 bases short and J 4 bases short, with 12 bases between. The CDR3 is 15 residues long. CDR3 nucleotide sequence: TGTGCCAGCTCACCGGGGGCTACTGGTAATGAAAAACTGTTTTTT. This encodes CASSPGATGNEKLFF.

This chain links TRBV10-3 with TRBJ1-2; 7 bases agree with TRBD1. V gave up 11 bases and J gave up 4 bases; unmatched junction bases: 10. Germline V gene data show CDR1 as ENHRY and CDR2 as SYGVKD. This CDR3 spans 13 amino acids. The CDR3 DNA reads as TGTGCCCCCAAACCGGCAGGGGGCTATGGCTACACCTTC. Its protein is CAPKPAGGYGYTF.

This rearrangement joins TRBV20-1 to TRBJ1-5; 9 bases align to TRBD1. Germline V gene lookup returns CDR1 DFQATT and CDR2 SNEGSKA (reference sequence). CDR3 length: 17 amino acids. Losses at the gene ends were 3 bases for V and 4 bases for J; bases not matched to a gene: 13. CDR3 DNA: TGCAGTGCTAGTAGGGGATCGACAGGGGGTTTTAATCAGCCCCAGCATTTT. Its protein is CSASRGSTGGFNQPQHF.

This clone was counted only a few times. The V gene is TRBV19, the J gene TRBJ2-6, with D unresolved. Trimming pared 6 bases from V and 0 bases from J, leaving 9 bases between. Germline values: CDR1 LNHDA, CDR2 SQIVND (reference sequence). The CDR3 covers 15 residues. The CDR3 region has the DNA TGTGCCAGTAGAGCTGTTAGCTCTGGGGCCAACGTCCTGACTTTC. As protein: CASRAVSSGANVLTF.

This chain links TRBV2 with TRBJ1-6; D is uncertain. The CDR3 runs 13 residues. CDR1 SNHLY and CDR2 FYNNEI come from the germline V gene. Trimming left V 7 bases short and J 6 bases short, with 10 bases between. This CDR3 reads CASNGESNSPLHF. The CDR3 nucleotides read TGTGCCAGCAACGGGGAGAGTAATTCACCCCTCCACTTT.

The rearrangement uses TRBV6-6 and TRBJ1-5, with D hard to call. CDR3 length: 14 residues. V was clipped by 2 bases and J by 1 base, with 6 bases between them. Germline V CDR1 and CDR2: MNHNY, SVGAGI (reference sequence). This chain's CDR3 is CASSYGESNQPQHF. The CDR3 DNA is TGTGCCAGCAGTTACGGGGAGAGCAATCAGCCCCAGCATTTT.

This rearrangement joins TRBV14 to TRBJ2-1, with 7 bases matching TRBD1. The CDR3 length is 18 residues. V was clipped by 1 base and J by 3 bases; unmatched bases: 12. Germline loops: CDR1 SGHDN, CDR2 FVKESK. CDR3 loop: CASSQGSTRDRLYNEQFF. The CDR3 DNA is TGTGCCAGCAGCCAAGGGAGTACCCGGGACAGACTCTACAATGAGCAGTTCTTC.

This rearrangement joins TRBV14 to TRBJ2-7; the match to TRBD1 covers 7 bases. Germline V lookup: CDR1 SGHDN, CDR2 FVKESK. The CDR3 is 14 residues long. Trimming removed 4 bases from V and 0 bases from J; junction bases left unmatched: 3. The CDR3 here is CASSPTGVSYEQYF. CDR3 DNA sequence: TGTGCCAGCAGCCCCACAGGGGTCTCCTACGAGCAGTACTTC. The full variable domain, rest sourced from reference TRBV14 and TRBJ2-7, is EAGVTQFPSHSVIEKGQTVTLRCDPISGHDNLYWYRRVMGKEIKFLLHFVKESKQDESGMPNNRFLAERTGGTYSTLKVQPAELEDSGVYFCASSPTGVSYEQYFGPGTRLTVT.